This TCR beta chain was retrieved from a study of T cell repertoires in cytomegalovirus infection. On the study more broadly: Matching HLA type and CMV infection were both indicated by public TCR beta signatures. Study-wide findings and caveats: Predominance within the ex vivo response was attributable to HLA-C-restricted CMV-specific TCR beta clonotypes. Cumulative frequency of public TCR beta families picked out carriers of CMV plus the relevant HLA.

Using its own MiXCR run on the reads, TCRdb lists one record per CDR3 protein. The table shows about 490,000 distinct CDR3 sequences, with approximately 17% occurring only once. This clonotype was observed many times. No antigen is known for it. CDR3 length equals 13 residues. V lost 7 bases and J 2 bases, leaving 11 bases between the germline ends. From germline, CDR1 is MDHEN and CDR2 SYDVKM. This chain uses TRBV28 with TRBJ2-5, with a possible D match to TRBD1 (6 bases). Sequenced material: CD8+ T cells from PBMCs. This clonotype was sampled from a human donor in good health (CMV status not recorded). Some clones in this sample may be carry-over from other donors' samples. CDR3 protein: CASKTQGQETQYF. In nucleotides, the CDR3 is TGTGCCAGCAAGACCCAGGGGCAAGAGACCCAGTACTTC.